The rows below give T cell receptor beta chains drawn from one sample of a study of cytomegalovirus exposure and HLA in healthy donors. Profiling relied on immunoSEQ multiplex PCR, and the TCRdb table lists in-frame clones only, not all of them. Of more than 55,000 clones detected, around 90% appear once; the ten largest clones hold approximately 3%. The specimen was PBMCs. The receptors originated from a young man in good health and CMV-seronegative. The CDR3 runs from the conserved cysteine through the conserved F or W. D genes are given only for firm matches. Size is stated for part of the rows, as once, few or many counts, or as a class when the clone is expanded.

TRBJ2-3 | TRBD1 | NA | TRBV6-4 | TGTGCCAGCAGTGACGGGACAGGGGGAGATACGCAGTATTTT | CASSDGTGGDTQYF
TRBJ2-1 | TRBD2 | NA | TRBV9 | TGTGCCAGCAGCGTAAGACTAGCGGGAGGGCCTAAGAATGAGCAGTTCTTC | CASSVRLAGGPKNEQFF
TRBJ2-1 | NA | NA | TRBV7-9 | TGTGCCAGCAGCTCTTGGGGAGGGGGCTCCTACAATGAGCAGTTCTTC | CASSSWGGGSYNEQFF
TRBJ2-1 | TRBD2 | NA | TRBV5-8 | TGTGCCAGCAGCAGTGGGACTAGTTTTGGCCCCTACAATGAGCAGTTCTTC | CASSSGTSFGPYNEQFF
TRBJ1-4 | NA | once | TRBV5-1 | TGCGCCAGCAGCTCGAGGGAGGGAGAAAAACTGTTTTTT | CASSSREGEKLFF
TRBJ2-5 | NA | NA | TRBV5-4 | TGTGCCAGCAGCTTGGAGCCGGAGACCCAGTACTTC | CASSLEPETQYF
TRBJ2-2 | NA | NA | TRBV6-1 | TGTGCCAGCAGGACAACCACGAACACCGGGGAGCTGTTTTTT | CASRTTTNTGELFF
TRBJ2-6 | NA | NA | TRBV19 | TGTGCCAGTAGTAATAGGGTCCGGCAGGGGATTTCTGGGGCCAACGTCCTGACTTTC | CASSNRVRQGISGANVLTF
TRBJ2-5 | TRBD2 | NA | TRBV2 | TGTGCCAGCCGTCCGTCGAGCGGGGCCCAAGAGACCCAGTACTTC | CASRPSSGAQETQYF
TRBJ2-5 | NA | NA | TRBV2 | TGTGCCAGCAGTGGTGTCGGTGCAGGGGAGGGAGAGACCCAGTACTTC | CASSGVGAGEGETQYF
TRBJ1-1 | NA | NA | TRBV28 | TGTGCCACCAAAACAGGGTCGGTTACTGAAGCTTTCTTT | CATKTGSVTEAFF
TRBJ2-1 | TRBD2 | NA | TRBV7-2 | TGTGCCAGCAGCTCCCCCTGGCGGGAGTTTGAGCAGTTCTTC | CASSSPWREFEQFF
TRBJ2-3 | TRBD2 | NA | TRBV2 | TGTGCCAGCAGTTTGGGGAGGGCAGATACGCAGTATTTT | CASSLGRADTQYF
TRBJ1-2 | NA | NA | TRBV9 | TGTGCCAGCAGCGAAGGAGGGGTCGAGGGCTACACCTTC | CASSEGGVEGYTF
TRBJ2-1 | TRBD1 | NA | TRBV11-2 | TGTGCCAGCAGCTTAGACAGGGGGAGTGAGCAGTTCTTC | CASSLDRGSEQFF
TRBJ2-1 | NA | NA | TRBV6-5 | TGTGCCAGCAGTTCCCCGGGTGGGAATGAGCAGTTCTTC | CASSSPGGNEQFF
TRBJ2-2 | NA | NA | TRBV4-2 | TGTGCCAGCAGCCAACGTGGCCGCGGGCGGGCCGACACCGGGGAGCTGTTTTTT | CASSQRGRGRADTGELFF
TRBJ1-1 | TRBD1 | once | TRBV29-1 | TGCAGCGTCGCCACGACAGGGAGCACTGAAGCTTTCTTT | CSVATTGSTEAFF
TRBJ2-1 | TRBD1 | NA | TRBV15 | TGTGCCACCAGCAGAGATATGTCGAACCTCGGACGGGACAGGGACAATGAGCAGTTCTTC | CATSRDMSNLGRDRDNEQFF
TRBJ1-4 | NA | NA | TRBV10-3 | TGTGCCATCAGTGCAATCCCCTCGGGATCGGTCTTGGAAAAACTGTTTTTT | CAISAIPSGSVLEKLFF
TRBJ2-7 | NA | NA | TRBV4-2 | TGTGCCAGCAGCCAAGAGGACAGATCCTACGAGCAGTACTTC | CASSQEDRSYEQYF
TRBJ2-1 | TRBD2 | few | TRBV19 | TGTGCCAGTAGTTCTCCTAGCGGAAACACCAATGAGCAGTTCTTC | CASSSPSGNTNEQFF
TRBJ2-3 | NA | NA | TRBV7-9 | TGTGCCAGCAGCCCCCGGGGTGGAGCGCAGTATTTT | CASSPRGGAQYF
TRBJ2-5 | NA | NA | TRBV28 | TGTGCCAGCAGTTCCCCAACAGGTTGGGTGGAGACCCAGTACTTC | CASSSPTGWVETQYF
TRBJ2-1 | TRBD2 | NA | TRBV28 | TGTGCCAGCGAAGGACTAGCGGGAGAGAATGAGCAGTTCTTC | CASEGLAGENEQFF
TRBJ2-7 | TRBD2 | NA | TRBV5-4 | TGTGCCAGCAGCTTGGTGGGAGGGACCTACGAGCAGTACTTC | CASSLVGGTYEQYF
TRBJ2-1 | NA | NA | TRBV27 | TGTGCCAGCAGTTTTGGGAGATCCTACAATGAGCAGTTCTTC | CASSFGRSYNEQFF
TRBJ2-7 | TRBD1 | NA | TRBV27 | TGTGCCAGCAGTGGGCTAGGACAGGTCTACGAGCAGTACTTC | CASSGLGQVYEQYF
TRBJ2-1 | NA | NA | TRBV2 | TGTGCCAGCAGTCGGTTCGTCCTTTACTCGGATGAGCAGTTCTTC | CASSRFVLYSDEQFF
TRBJ2-3 | NA | NA | TRBV28 | TGTGCCAGCAGTACACTAGGAAGCGCAGATACGCAGTATTTT | CASSTLGSADTQYF
TRBJ2-2 | NA | NA | TRBV7-3 | TGTGCCAGCAGCTTAACCGGAGGGCCTGGGGAGCTGTTTTTT | CASSLTGGPGELFF
TRBJ2-1 | TRBD2 | NA | TRBV7-2 | TGTGCCAGCAGCCCCTGGGGGTTAGCGGGAGGTCACAATGAGCAGTTCTTC | CASSPWGLAGGHNEQFF
TRBJ2-7 | TRBD1 | NA | TRBV6-1 | TGTGCAGTGACAGGGATCTCCTACGAGCAGTACTTC | CAVTGISYEQYF
TRBJ1-5 | NA | NA | TRBV19 | TGTGCCAGTAGTATACGGGGGCAGCCCCAGCATTTT | CASSIRGQPQHF
TRBJ1-5 | NA | NA | TRBV9 | TGTGCCAGCAGCCGCGGGGGGTTTGGGGGTGGCAATCAGCCCCAGCATTTT | CASSRGGFGGGNQPQHF
TRBJ1-2 | NA | NA | TRBV6-5 | TGTGCCAGCAGTTACTCGAAATACCACTACTATGGCTACACCTTC | CASSYSKYHYYGYTF
TRBJ1-5 | NA | once | TRBV19 | TGTGCCAGTAGTATAGGAACAGTCTATAGCAATCAGCCCCAGCATTTT | CASSIGTVYSNQPQHF
TRBJ1-1 | NA | NA | TRBV4-2 | TGTGCCAGCAGGATGACCAGGGCCTCTCTTGAAAGGGATTTCTTT | CASRMTRASLERDFF
TRBJ2-1 | TRBD1 | once | TRBV27 | TGTGCCAGCAGTGGGGGACAGGCGGATCCCAATGAGCAGTTCTTC | CASSGGQADPNEQFF
TRBJ2-3 | TRBD2 | NA | TRBV5-1 | TGCGCCAGCAGCTTGGGACTAGCGGGTATCACAGATACGCAGTATTTT | CASSLGLAGITDTQYF
TRBJ2-7 | TRBD1 | NA | TRBV29-1 | TGCAGCGTTGTCGAGACAGGGGCTTACGAGCAGTACTTC | CSVVETGAYEQYF
TRBJ2-1 | NA | NA | TRBV6-6 | TGTGCCAGCAGTTACTCGATTGGGGGCAGTGAGCAGTTCTTC | CASSYSIGGSEQFF
TRBJ1-1 | NA | NA | TRBV6-1 | TGTGCCAGCAGCCTGACAGGAACCAGTACTGAAGCTTTCTTT | CASSLTGTSTEAFF
TRBJ2-7 | NA | NA | TRBV13 | TGTGCCAGCAGCTTAGGTACTCCTCCCTACGAGCAGTACTTC | CASSLGTPPYEQYF
TRBJ2-7 | NA | NA | TRBV7-9 | TGTGCCAGCAGCTTTGATGGTCGGGGCTCCTACGAGCAGTACTTC | CASSFDGRGSYEQYF
TRBJ1-1 | NA | NA | TRBV30 | TGTGCCTGGGCGACACATAACACTGAAGCTTTCTTT | CAWATHNTEAFF
TRBJ1-3 | NA | NA | TRBV30 | TGTGCCTGGAGTGTATTAGGAAACACCATATATTTT | CAWSVLGNTIYF
TRBJ2-7 | NA | NA | TRBV6-5 | TGTGCCAGCAGCCTCCGCACCGGGACAAGCTACGAGCAGTACTTC | CASSLRTGTSYEQYF
TRBJ2-7 | TRBD2 | NA | TRBV27 | TGTGCCAGCATGGGCCGACTAGCGGGACTTTCCTACGAGCAGTACTTC | CASMGRLAGLSYEQYF
TRBJ2-1 | TRBD1 | NA | TRBV18 | TGTGCCAGCTCACCGGGGTGGACAGGGGGCGCAGGATTCAACAATGAGCAGTTCTTC | CASSPGWTGGAGFNNEQFF
TRBJ1-4 | TRBD1 | NA | TRBV2 | TGTGCCACCGGACAGGGAGTAGAAAAACTGTTTTTT | CATGQGVEKLFF
TRBJ2-7 | TRBD1 | NA | TRBV7-9 | TGTGCCAGCAGCTTAGGTGGGACAGGGACCTACGAGCAGTACTTC | CASSLGGTGTYEQYF